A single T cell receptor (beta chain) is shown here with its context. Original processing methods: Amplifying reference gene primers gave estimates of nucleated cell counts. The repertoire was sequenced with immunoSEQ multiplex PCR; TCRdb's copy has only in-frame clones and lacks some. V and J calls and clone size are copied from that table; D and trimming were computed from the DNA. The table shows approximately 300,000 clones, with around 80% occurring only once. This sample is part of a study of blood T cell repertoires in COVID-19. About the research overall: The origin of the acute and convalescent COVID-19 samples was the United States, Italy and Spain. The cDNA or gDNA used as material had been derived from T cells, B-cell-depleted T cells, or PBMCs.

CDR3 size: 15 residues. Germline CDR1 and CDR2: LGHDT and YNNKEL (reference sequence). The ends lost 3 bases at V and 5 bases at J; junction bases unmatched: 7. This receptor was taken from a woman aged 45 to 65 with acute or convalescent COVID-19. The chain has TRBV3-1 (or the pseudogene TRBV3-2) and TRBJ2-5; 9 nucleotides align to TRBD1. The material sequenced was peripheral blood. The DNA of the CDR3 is TGTGCCAGCAGCCACTCAGGACAGGGGAAGGAGACCCAGTACTTC. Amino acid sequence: CASSHSGQGKETQYF.